This T cell receptor beta chain was retrieved from a study of OX40 agonist ivuxolimab in advanced cancers. The CDR3 totals 17 residues. Germline CDR1 reads SGHDN; CDR2 reads FVKESK. V was clipped by 1 base and J by 6 bases; unmatched bases: 9. In its sample, this clone was seen once. Assay used: immunoSEQ multiplex PCR; TCRdb lists only in-frame clones, some missing. The sample holds 95,000 to 150,000 clones, 80% to 95% seen once. This TCR came from an adult with an advanced solid tumor such as melanoma, head and neck, liver or kidney cancer. The genes are TRBV14 and TRBJ2-2; 9 bases agree with TRBD2. Sequences were derived from CD4+ or CD8+ T cells sorted from blood, sampled in a trial of the OX40 agonist ivuxolimab. This CDR3 is CASSQVRIAGDAGELFF. CDR3 bases: TGTGCCAGCAGCCAAGTACGAATAGCGGGAGATGCCGGGGAGCTGTTTTTT. The variable domain in full, with the rest retrieved from reference TRBV14 and TRBJ2-2, is EAGVTQFPSHSVIEKGQTVTLRCDPISGHDNLYWYRRVMGKEIKFLLHFVKESKQDESGMPNNRFLAERTGGTYSTLKVQPAELEDSGVYFCASSQVRIAGDAGELFFGEGSRLTVL.